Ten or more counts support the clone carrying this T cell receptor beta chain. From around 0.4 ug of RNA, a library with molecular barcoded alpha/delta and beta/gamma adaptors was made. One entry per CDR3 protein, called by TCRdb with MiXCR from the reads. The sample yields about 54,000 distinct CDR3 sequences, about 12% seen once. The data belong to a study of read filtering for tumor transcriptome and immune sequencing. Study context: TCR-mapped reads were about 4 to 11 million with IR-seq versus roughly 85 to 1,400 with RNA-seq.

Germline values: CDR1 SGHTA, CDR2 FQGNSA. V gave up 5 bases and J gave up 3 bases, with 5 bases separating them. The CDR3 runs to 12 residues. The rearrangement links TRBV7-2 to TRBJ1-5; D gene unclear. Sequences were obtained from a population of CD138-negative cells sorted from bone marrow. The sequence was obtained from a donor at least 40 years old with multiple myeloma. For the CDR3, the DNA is TGTGCCAGCAGCCCGTACAATCAGCCCCAGCATTTT. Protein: CASSPYNQPQHF.